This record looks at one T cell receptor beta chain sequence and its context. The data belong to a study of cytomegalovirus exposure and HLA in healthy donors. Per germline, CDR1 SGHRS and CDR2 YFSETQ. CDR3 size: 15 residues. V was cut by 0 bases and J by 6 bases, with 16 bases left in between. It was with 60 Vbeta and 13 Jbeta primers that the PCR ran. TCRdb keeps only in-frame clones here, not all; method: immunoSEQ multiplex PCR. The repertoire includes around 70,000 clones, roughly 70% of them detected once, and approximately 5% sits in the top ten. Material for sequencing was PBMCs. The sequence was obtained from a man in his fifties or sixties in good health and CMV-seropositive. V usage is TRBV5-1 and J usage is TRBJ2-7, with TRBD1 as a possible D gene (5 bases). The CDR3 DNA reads TGCGCCAGCAGCTTGGATAGGACAAATTCACGCGAGCAGTACTTC. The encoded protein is CASSLDRTNSREQYF.